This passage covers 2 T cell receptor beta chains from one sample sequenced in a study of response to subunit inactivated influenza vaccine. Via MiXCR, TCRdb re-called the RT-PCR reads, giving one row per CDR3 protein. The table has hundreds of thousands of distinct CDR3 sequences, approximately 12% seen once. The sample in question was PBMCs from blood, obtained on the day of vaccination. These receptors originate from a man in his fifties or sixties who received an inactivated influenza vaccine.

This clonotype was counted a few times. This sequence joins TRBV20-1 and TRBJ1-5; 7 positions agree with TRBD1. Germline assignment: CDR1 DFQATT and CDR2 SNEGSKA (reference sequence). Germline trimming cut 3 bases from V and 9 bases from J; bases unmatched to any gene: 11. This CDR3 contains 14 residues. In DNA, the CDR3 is TGCAGTGCTAGGCTGCGCCAGGGGGGAAGGCCCCAGCATTTT. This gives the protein CSARLRQGGRPQHF.

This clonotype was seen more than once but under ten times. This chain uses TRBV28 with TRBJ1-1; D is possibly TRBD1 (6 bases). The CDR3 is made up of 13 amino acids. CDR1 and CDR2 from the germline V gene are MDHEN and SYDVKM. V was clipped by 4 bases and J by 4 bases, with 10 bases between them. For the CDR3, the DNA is TGTGCCAGCAGTTCACAGGGTCCCACTGAAGCTTTCTTT. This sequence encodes CASSSQGPTEAFF.